Listed below are T cell receptor beta chains from one sample, sequenced in a study of immune heterogeneity within non-small cell lung tumors. TCRdb itself ran the multiplex PCR reads through MiXCR, one entry per CDR3 protein. The table shows 5,500 to 6,500 distinct CDR3 sequences, with about 20% occurring only once. The sample comprised lung tumor tissue. The receptor source for this set is a man between 65 and 85 years old with non-small cell lung cancer. Both conserved end residues are part of each CDR3. The order of the fields is J gene, V gene, clone size, D gene, CDR3 DNA, CDR3 protein. D genes are given only for firm matches. Clone size is given for some rows only: seen once, a few or many times, or a class if the clone is expanded.

j_call: TRBJ1-5
v_call: TRBV20-1
clone_size: many
d_call: TRBD1
cdr3_nt: TGCAGTGTTACAAGGACAGGGACCTATCAGCCCCAGCATTTT
cdr3_aa: CSVTRTGTYQPQHF

j_call: TRBJ2-2
v_call: TRBV24-1
clone_size: many
d_call: .
cdr3_nt: TGTGCCACCAGTGACCCCGGACTGGCGAACACCGGGGAGCTGTTTTTT
cdr3_aa: CATSDPGLANTGELFF

j_call: TRBJ1-2
v_call: TRBV27
clone_size: medium-sized
d_call: .
cdr3_nt: TGTGCCAGCAGTTCGATTGGGACCTCCTTCTATGGCTACACCTTC
cdr3_aa: CASSSIGTSFYGYTF

j_call: TRBJ2-7
v_call: TRBV20-1
clone_size: .
d_call: .
cdr3_nt: TGCAGTGCTAGATCGCTGCGGGAAGACTCCTACGAGCAGTACTTC
cdr3_aa: CSARSLREDSYEQYF

j_call: TRBJ2-7
v_call: TRBV28
clone_size: medium-sized
d_call: .
cdr3_nt: TGTGCCAGCAGTGTAACGACTAGAAGATCCGCCGAGCAGTACTTC
cdr3_aa: CASSVTTRRSAEQYF

j_call: TRBJ2-1
v_call: TRBV6-1
clone_size: medium-sized
d_call: TRBD2
cdr3_nt: TGTGCCAGCAGAAGGACTAGCGGGAGCTACAATGAGCAGTTCTTC
cdr3_aa: CASRRTSGSYNEQFF

j_call: TRBJ1-5
v_call: TRBV27
clone_size: .
d_call: .
cdr3_nt: TGTGCCAGCAGGTCGATCGGGACACTGAATAGCAATCAGCCCCAGCATTTT
cdr3_aa: CASRSIGTLNSNQPQHF

j_call: TRBJ1-5
v_call: TRBV20-1
clone_size: .
d_call: .
cdr3_nt: TGCAGTGCTAGAGATCCAAATAGCAATCAGCCCCAGCATTTT
cdr3_aa: CSARDPNSNQPQHF

j_call: TRBJ1-6
v_call: TRBV5-1
clone_size: large
d_call: .
cdr3_nt: TGCGCCAGCAAGCTAAGCCGGGACCCAGGGGCTTCACCCCTCCACTTT
cdr3_aa: CASKLSRDPGASPLHF

j_call: TRBJ2-2
v_call: TRBV18
clone_size: few
d_call: TRBD1
cdr3_nt: TGTGCCACCCAGGGACAGGTGAACACCGGGGAGCTGTTTTTT
cdr3_aa: CATQGQVNTGELFF

j_call: TRBJ1-2
v_call: TRBV6-1
clone_size: .
d_call: .
cdr3_nt: TGTGCCACTGAAGGGGGGGCGCGAGGCTACACCTTC
cdr3_aa: CATEGGARGYTF

j_call: TRBJ2-5
v_call: TRBV20-1
clone_size: medium-sized
d_call: TRBD2
cdr3_nt: TGCAGTGCTGGGACTAGCGGAAATGTTCAAGAGACCCAGTACTTC
cdr3_aa: CSAGTSGNVQETQYF

j_call: TRBJ2-3
v_call: TRBV20-1
clone_size: many
d_call: TRBD2
cdr3_nt: TGCAGTGCTCTTGATAGCGGGGGGGCCGGAGATACGCAGTATTTT
cdr3_aa: CSALDSGGAGDTQYF

j_call: TRBJ2-7
v_call: TRBV7-9
clone_size: medium-sized
d_call: .
cdr3_nt: TGTGCCAGCAGCTTAGTACCCTACGAGCAGTACTTC
cdr3_aa: CASSLVPYEQYF

j_call: TRBJ2-1
v_call: TRBV6-2/TRBV6-3
clone_size: few
d_call: TRBD2
cdr3_nt: TGTGCCAGCAGTGACCCTAGCGGGAACTACAATGAGCAGTTCTTC
cdr3_aa: CASSDPSGNYNEQFF

j_call: TRBJ2-1
v_call: TRBV12-5
clone_size: .
d_call: TRBD1
cdr3_nt: TGTGCTAGTGGTTTGTTCAACGGCAGGGGGCTCGGCAATGAGCAGTTCTTC
cdr3_aa: CASGLFNGRGLGNEQFF

j_call: TRBJ1-2
v_call: TRBV6-1
clone_size: large
d_call: TRBD1
cdr3_nt: TGTGCCATCAAGACAGGGGGAGATGGCTACACCTTC
cdr3_aa: CAIKTGGDGYTF

j_call: TRBJ2-1
v_call: TRBV11-2
clone_size: many
d_call: TRBD2
cdr3_nt: TGTGCCAGCAGCAACGGCGCTAGCGGGGCCCTTCTGACATATGAGCAGTTCTTC
cdr3_aa: CASSNGASGALLTYEQFF

j_call: TRBJ2-3
v_call: TRBV20-1
clone_size: medium-sized
d_call: .
cdr3_nt: TGCAGTGGGGAACCTAGGGTTAGGACAGATACGCAGTATTTT
cdr3_aa: CSGEPRVRTDTQYF

j_call: TRBJ2-7
v_call: TRBV5-1
clone_size: once
d_call: .
cdr3_nt: TGCGCCAGCAGCTTTGCCACAGGCTACGAGCAGTACTTC
cdr3_aa: CASSFATGYEQYF

j_call: TRBJ2-5
v_call: TRBV5-1
clone_size: .
d_call: TRBD1
cdr3_nt: TGTGCCAGCAGCCATTTCGACAGGGAAGAGACCCAGTACTTC
cdr3_aa: CASSHFDREETQYF

j_call: TRBJ1-1
v_call: TRBV6-1
clone_size: few
d_call: .
cdr3_nt: TGTGCCAGCAGTGATGGGGGCTATACTGAAGCTTTCTTT
cdr3_aa: CASSDGGYTEAFF

j_call: TRBJ1-2
v_call: TRBV20-1
clone_size: .
d_call: .
cdr3_nt: TGCGGTGGGAAACGGGGGCTACAGTTTGACGACACCTTC
cdr3_aa: CGGKRGLQFDDTF

j_call: TRBJ2-7
v_call: TRBV2
clone_size: medium-sized
d_call: .
cdr3_nt: TGTGCCAGCAGTGATCCGGACAGCTTCGGCTCCTACGAGCAGTACTTC
cdr3_aa: CASSDPDSFGSYEQYF

j_call: TRBJ1-1
v_call: TRBV6-1
clone_size: medium-sized
d_call: .
cdr3_nt: TGTGCCAGCAGTGAATGGAGGGCGAACACTGAAGCTTTCTTT
cdr3_aa: CASSEWRANTEAFF

j_call: TRBJ1-5
v_call: TRBV2
clone_size: medium-sized
d_call: .
cdr3_nt: TGTGCCAGCAGCGTTGGTACCGGGACATATAGCAATCAGCCCCAGCATTTT
cdr3_aa: CASSVGTGTYSNQPQHF

j_call: TRBJ1-2
v_call: TRBV6-4
clone_size: .
d_call: .
cdr3_nt: TGTGCCAGCAGTGACACGGCAACTAGGGGGGGCTACACCTTC
cdr3_aa: CASSDTATRGGYTF